This is a list of T cell receptor beta chains from one sample in a study of T cells after yellow fever vaccination. TCRdb fed the 5' RACE reads into MiXCR, producing one record per CDR3 protein. The data contain about 47,000 distinct CDR3 sequences, around 7% of them singletons. Sequences were derived from CD8+ T cells sorted from PBMCs, sampled about 2 weeks after the first yellow fever vaccination. The origin of the receptors is a man between 18 and 35 years old who received the YFV17D yellow fever vaccine. Each CDR3 is given with its conserved first and last residue. Fields, in order: J gene, V gene, CDR3 protein.

TRBJ1-2 | TRBV12-3/TRBV12-4 | CASSFRGGFYGYTF
TRBJ2-3 | TRBV5-1 | CASSFLDRRSSTDTQYF
TRBJ2-5 | TRBV5-1 | CASSLDRGARVQYF
TRBJ2-2 | TRBV12-3/TRBV12-4 | CASSSTSGPTLTKVGELFF
TRBJ2-1 | TRBV5-6 | CASSSTGISYNEQFF
TRBJ1-5 | TRBV7-9 | CASSQGKRPQHF
TRBJ2-2 | TRBV5-4 | CASSHAGGGELFF
TRBJ2-7 | TRBV12-3/TRBV12-4 | CASKQGSYEQYF
TRBJ2-7 | TRBV20-1 | CSASQAPGYEQYF
TRBJ1-1 | TRBV30 | CAWSATGEAFF
TRBJ1-1 | TRBV6-1 | CASSEALGPFSTEAFF
TRBJ2-5 | TRBV7-2 | CASSLGLAGRLKETQYF
TRBJ1-1 | TRBV4-3 | CASSQGGRGMNTEAFF